This T cell receptor (beta chain) is from a study of vaccination effects on CD4 cells after COVID-19. Method: immunoSEQ multiplex PCR; TCRdb's copy keeps in-frame clones and lacks some. The table lists tens of thousands of clones, over 70% of them singletons. Viral peptide pool expansion of antigen-specific CD4+ T cells preceded sequencing in the ViraFEST assay. At the end of about 10 days of culture, CD4+ T cells were isolated. Nucleocapsid antibody tests were negative, and the vaccine recipients had no prior SARS-CoV-2 infection. A remark on this clone: Its antigen is undetermined.

The CDR3 contains 14 residues. Trimming removed 2 bases at V and 5 bases at J, with 10 bases between. Germline V gene data show CDR1 as SGHDT and CDR2 as YYEEEE. The sequences come from CD4+ T cells from PBMCs cultured with SARS-CoV-2 spike peptides, collected before COVID-19 vaccination. This sequence joins TRBV5-6 and TRBJ1-4; maybe TRBD1 (6 bases). This receptor was identified in a human donor who received a COVID-19 vaccine. CDR3 amino acids: CASSFRTENEKLFF. The CDR3, as DNA: TGTGCCAGCAGCTTCCGGACAGAGAATGAAAAACTGTTTTTT.